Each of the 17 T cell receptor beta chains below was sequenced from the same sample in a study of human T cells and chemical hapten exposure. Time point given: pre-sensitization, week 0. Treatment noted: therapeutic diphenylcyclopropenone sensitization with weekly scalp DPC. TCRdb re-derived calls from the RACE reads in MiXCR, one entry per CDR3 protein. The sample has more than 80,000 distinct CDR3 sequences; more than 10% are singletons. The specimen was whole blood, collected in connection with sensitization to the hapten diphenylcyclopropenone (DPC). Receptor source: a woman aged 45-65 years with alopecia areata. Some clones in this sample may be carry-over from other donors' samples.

The CDR3: CASSIEPVDTGELFF. Written as DNA, the CDR3 is TGTGCCAGCAGCATAGAGCCAGTGGACACCGGGGAGCTGTTTTTT. The V and J genes are TRBV3-1 and TRBJ2-2; D call uncertain. CDR3 length: 15 residues. The germline gives CDR1 LGHDT, CDR2 YNNKEL (reference sequence). The ends were cut back, 5 bases at V and 3 bases at J, with 13 bases in the middle.

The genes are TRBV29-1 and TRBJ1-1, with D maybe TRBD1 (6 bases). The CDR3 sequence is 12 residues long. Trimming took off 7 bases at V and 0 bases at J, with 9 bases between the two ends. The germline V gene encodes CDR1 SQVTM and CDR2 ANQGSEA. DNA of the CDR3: TGCAGCGCAGGGGTCGTGAACACTGAAGCTTTCTTT. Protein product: CSAGVVNTEAFF.

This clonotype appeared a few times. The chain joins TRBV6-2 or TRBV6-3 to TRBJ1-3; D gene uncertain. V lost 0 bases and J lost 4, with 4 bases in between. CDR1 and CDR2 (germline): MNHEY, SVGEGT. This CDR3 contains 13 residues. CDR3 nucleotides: TGTGCCAGCAGTTACTCGAAGGGAAACACCATATATTTT. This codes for CASSYSKGNTIYF.

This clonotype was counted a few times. This CDR3 is CASSIPFPPDHEEQFF. The CDR3 bases are TGTGCCAGCAGCATCCCCTTTCCCCCCGACCACGAGGAGCAGTTCTTC. The gene calls are TRBV21-1 and TRBJ2-1; TRBD1, the table's D call, lacks a check against the DNA. TRBV21-1 corresponds to a pseudogene. The CDR3 length is 16 residues.

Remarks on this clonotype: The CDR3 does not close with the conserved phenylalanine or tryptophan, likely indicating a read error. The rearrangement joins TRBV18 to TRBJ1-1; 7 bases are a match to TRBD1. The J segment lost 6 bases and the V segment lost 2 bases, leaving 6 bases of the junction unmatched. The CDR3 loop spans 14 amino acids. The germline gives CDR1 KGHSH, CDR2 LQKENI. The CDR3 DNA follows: TGTGCCAGCTCACCAGGGAGAGGGGGCTCTGAAGCTTTCTCT. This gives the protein CASSPGRGGSEAFS.

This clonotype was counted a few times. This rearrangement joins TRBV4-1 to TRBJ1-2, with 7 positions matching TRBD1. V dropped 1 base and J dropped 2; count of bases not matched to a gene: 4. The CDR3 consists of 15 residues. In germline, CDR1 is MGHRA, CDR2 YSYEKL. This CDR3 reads CASSQARQGNYGYTF. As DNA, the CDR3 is TGCGCCAGCAGCCAAGCCCGACAGGGCAACTATGGCTACACCTTC.

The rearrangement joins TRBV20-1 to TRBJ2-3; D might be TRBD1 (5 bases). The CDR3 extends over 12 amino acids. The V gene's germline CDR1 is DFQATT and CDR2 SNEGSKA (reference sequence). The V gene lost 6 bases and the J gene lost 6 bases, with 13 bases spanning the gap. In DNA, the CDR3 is TGCAGTGCCCGACAGCTTACTGATACGCAGTATTTT. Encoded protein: CSARQLTDTQYF.

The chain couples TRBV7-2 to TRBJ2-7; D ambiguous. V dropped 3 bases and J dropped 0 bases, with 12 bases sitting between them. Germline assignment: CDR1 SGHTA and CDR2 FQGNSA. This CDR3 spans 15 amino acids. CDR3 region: CASSLMTVSSYEQYF. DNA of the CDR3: TGTGCCAGCAGCTTGATGACTGTAAGCTCCTACGAGCAGTACTTC. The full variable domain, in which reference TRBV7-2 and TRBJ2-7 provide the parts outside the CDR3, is GAGVSQSPSNKVTEKGKDVELRCDPISGHTALYWYRQSLGQGLEFLIYFQGNSAPDKSGLPSDRFSAERTGGSVSTLTIQRTQQEDSAVYLCASSLMTVSSYEQYFGPGTRLTVT.

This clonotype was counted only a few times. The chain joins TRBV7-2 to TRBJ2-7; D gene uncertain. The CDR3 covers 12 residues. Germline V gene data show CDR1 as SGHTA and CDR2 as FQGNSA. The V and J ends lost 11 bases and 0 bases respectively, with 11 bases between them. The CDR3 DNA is TGTGCCTCCGCCGGAAGCTCCTACGAGCAGTACTTC. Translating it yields CASAGSSYEQYF.

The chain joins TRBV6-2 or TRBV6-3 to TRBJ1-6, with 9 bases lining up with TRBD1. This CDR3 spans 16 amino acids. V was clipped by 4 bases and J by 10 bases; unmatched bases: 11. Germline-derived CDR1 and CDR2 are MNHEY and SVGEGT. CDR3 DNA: TGTGCCAGCAGTTCGGGACAGGGTTCGGCTGGATCACCCCTCCACTTT. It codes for CASSSGQGSAGSPLHF.

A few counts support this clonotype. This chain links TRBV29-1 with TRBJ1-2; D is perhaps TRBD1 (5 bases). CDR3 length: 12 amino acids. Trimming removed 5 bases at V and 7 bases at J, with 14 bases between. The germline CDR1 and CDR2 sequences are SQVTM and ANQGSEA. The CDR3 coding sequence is TGCAGCGTTCCGGGGGAGTATCGTGGCTACACCTTC. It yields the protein CSVPGEYRGYTF. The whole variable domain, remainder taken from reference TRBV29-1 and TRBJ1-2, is SAVISQKPSRDICQRGTSLTIQCQVDSQVTMMFWYRQQPGQSLTLIATANQGSEATYESGFVIDKFPISRPNLTFSTLTVSNMSPEDSSIYLCSVPGEYRGYTFGSGTRLTVV.

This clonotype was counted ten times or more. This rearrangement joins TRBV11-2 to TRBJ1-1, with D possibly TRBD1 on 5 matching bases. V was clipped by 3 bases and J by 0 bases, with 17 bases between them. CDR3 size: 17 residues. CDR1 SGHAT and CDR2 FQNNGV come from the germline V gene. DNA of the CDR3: TGTGCCAGCAGCTTGTTTTCGGGGCCACCAATGAACACTGAAGCTTTCTTT. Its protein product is CASSLFSGPPMNTEAFF. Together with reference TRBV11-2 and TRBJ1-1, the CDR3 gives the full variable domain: EAGVAQSPRYKIIEKRQSVAFWCNPISGHATLYWYQQILGQGPKLLIQFQNNGVVDDSQLPKDRFSAERLKGVDSTLKIQPAKLEDSAVYLCASSLFSGPPMNTEAFFGQGTRLTVV.

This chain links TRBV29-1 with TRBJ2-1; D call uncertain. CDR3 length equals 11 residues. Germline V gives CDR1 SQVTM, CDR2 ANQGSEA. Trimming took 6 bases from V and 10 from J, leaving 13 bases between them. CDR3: CSVENPTEQFF. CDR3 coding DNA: TGCAGCGTGGAAAACCCGACCGAGCAGTTCTTC.

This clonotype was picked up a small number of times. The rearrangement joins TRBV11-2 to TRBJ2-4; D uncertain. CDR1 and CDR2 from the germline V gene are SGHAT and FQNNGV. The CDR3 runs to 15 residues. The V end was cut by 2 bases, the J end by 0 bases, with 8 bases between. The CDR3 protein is CASSLPDLAKNIQYF. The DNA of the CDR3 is TGTGCCAGCAGCTTACCAGACCTAGCCAAAAACATTCAGTACTTC.

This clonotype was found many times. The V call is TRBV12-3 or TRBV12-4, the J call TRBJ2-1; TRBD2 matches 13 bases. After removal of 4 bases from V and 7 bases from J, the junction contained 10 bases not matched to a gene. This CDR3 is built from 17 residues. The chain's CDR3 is CASSSPRTSGSRNEQFF. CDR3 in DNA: TGTGCCAGCAGTTCCCCAAGGACTAGCGGGAGCAGGAATGAGCAGTTCTTC.

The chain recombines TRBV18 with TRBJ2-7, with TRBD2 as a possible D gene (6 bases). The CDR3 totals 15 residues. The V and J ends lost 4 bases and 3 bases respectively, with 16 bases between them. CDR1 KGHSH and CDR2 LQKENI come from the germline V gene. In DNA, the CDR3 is TGTGCCAGCTCACGAGAAGGAGGGTTAGACTACGAGCAGTACTTC. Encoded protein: CASSREGGLDYEQYF.

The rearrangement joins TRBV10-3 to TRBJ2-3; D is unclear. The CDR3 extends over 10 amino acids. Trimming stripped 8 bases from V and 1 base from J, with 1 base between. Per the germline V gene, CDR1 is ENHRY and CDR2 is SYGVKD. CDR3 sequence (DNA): TGTGCCATCGGCACAGATACGCAGTATTTT. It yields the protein CAIGTDTQYF.